The entry that follows covers one T cell receptor (beta chain) sequence. What antigen it recognizes has not been identified. Nothing much larger sits one base from this clone, and base qualities are not available. The sample is drawn from a study of blood T cell repertoires in COVID-19 (TCRdb year 2020). General notes on the study: The collaborator samples originated in the United States, Italy and Spain and spanned the acute and convalescent phases of COVID-19. The prospective study material was composed of cDNA or gDNA derived from T cells, B-cell-depleted T cells, or PBMCs. Deeply sampled blood TCRbeta repertoires from subjects exposed to, actively infected with, or recovered from COVID-19 were included in the dataset. The repertoires were released in a freely available public database intended as a resource for research on the immune response to SARS-CoV-2. Samples were obtained from the ongoing ImmuneRACE study (first 160 participants) and from approximately 1,200 subjects provided by 6 global collaborators. Nearly every sample came with metadata listing a de-identified subject ID, COVID-19 status, age in years and sex. Where available, HLA class I and class II types were taken from metadata supplied by the sample provider and were not determined by assay-based typing.

TCRbeta CDR3 regions were amplified from genomic DNA by means of the immunoSEQ Assay, a bias-controlled multiplex PCR. The study's processing was this. Nucleated cell counts per sample were estimated from amplification of reference gene primers within the assay. To quantify the absolute abundance of each unique TCRbeta CDR3 rearrangement, sequence reads were collapsed and filtered. Productive Simpson clonality was computed per sample as the square root of Simpson's diversity index over productive rearrangements. TCRdb provides this immuneACCESS table in a form limited to in-frame rearrangements. Some clones are lacking; in checked studies, under half of them reflect an unresolved V gene, and why the rest are absent is not known. The V and J calls and clone size come from that table; D and trimming were worked out from the DNA. For this sample the table gives some 110,000 clones, of which approximately 80% were detected only once. The leading ten clones occupy nearly 0.85% of the sample.

Broad study findings and their caveats: How much clinical and demographic metadata was included differed by source and by participant, and the metadata was provided uncurated.

Collaborating institutions collected whole blood in K2EDTA tubes following their own protocols. For TCRbeta analysis, collaborators shipped samples in one of three forms: frozen whole blood, isolated PBMCs, or DNA extracted from either of those sample types. This receptor was taken from a woman aged 65 to 85 with acute or convalescent COVID-19. Sequencing was performed on peripheral blood.

The sequenced DNA: TGTGCCAGCAGCTTAGAAGGGGGCCGGTACAATGAGCAGTTCTTC. The encoded protein is CASSLEGGRYNEQFF. The chain employs TRBV7-9 and TRBJ2-1; the junction holds 7 bases that match TRBD1. The germline V end is reduced by 1 base and the J end by 4 bases; junction bases left unmatched: 4. The CDR3 goes from the cysteine to the phenylalanine over 15 residues. Only the CDR3 DNA is retained, 45 bases long and in frame from the first base. According to the germline V gene (reference sequence), CDR1 reads SEHNR and CDR2 reads FQNEAQ.